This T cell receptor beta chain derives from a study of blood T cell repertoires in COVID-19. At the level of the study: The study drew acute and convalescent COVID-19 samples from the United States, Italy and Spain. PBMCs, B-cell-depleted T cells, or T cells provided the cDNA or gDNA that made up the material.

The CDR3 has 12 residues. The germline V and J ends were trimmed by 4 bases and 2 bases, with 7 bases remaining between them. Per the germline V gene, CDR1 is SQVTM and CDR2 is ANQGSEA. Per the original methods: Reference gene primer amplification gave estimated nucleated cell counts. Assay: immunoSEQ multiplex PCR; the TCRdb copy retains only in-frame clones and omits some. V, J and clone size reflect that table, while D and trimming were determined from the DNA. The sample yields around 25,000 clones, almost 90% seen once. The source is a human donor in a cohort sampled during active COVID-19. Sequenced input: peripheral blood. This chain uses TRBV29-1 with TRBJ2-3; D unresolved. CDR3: CSVVPNTDTQYF. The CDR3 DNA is TGCAGCGTTGTTCCTAACACAGATACGCAGTATTTT.